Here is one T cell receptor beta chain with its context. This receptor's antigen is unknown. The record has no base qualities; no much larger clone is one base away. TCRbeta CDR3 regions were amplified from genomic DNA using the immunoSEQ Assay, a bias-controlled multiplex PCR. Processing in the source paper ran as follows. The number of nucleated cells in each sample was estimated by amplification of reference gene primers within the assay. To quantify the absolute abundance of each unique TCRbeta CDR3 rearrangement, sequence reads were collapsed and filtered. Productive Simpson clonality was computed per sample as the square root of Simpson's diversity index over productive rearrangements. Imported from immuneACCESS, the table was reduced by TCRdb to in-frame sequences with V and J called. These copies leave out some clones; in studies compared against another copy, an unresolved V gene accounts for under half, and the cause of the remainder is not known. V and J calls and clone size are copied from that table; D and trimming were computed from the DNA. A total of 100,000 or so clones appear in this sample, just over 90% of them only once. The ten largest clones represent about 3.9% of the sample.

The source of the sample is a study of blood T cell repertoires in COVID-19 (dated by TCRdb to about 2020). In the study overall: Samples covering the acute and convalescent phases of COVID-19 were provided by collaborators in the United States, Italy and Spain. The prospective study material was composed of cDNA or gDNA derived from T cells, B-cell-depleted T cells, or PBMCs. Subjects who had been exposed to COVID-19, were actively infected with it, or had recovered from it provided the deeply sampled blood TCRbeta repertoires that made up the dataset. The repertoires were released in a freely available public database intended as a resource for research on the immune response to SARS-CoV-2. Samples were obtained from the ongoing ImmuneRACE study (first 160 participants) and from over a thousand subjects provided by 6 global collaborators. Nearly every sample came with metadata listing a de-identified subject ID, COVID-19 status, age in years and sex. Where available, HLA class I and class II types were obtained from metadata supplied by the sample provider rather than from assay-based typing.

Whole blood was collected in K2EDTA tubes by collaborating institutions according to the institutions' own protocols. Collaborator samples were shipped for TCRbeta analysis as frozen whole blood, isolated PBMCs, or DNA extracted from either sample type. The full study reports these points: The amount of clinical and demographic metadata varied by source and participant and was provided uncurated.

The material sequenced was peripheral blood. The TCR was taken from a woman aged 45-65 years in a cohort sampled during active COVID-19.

The DNA reads as follows: TGTGCCAGCAGTTACTCTAGGGACAGGGCTTACATTCAGTACTTC. This is translated as CASSYSRDRAYIQYF. The chain uses TRBV6-5 and TRBJ2-4, with 9 central nucleotides matching TRBD1. V has 0 bases trimmed and J has 8 bases trimmed; junction bases matching no gene number 5. Via the germline V gene, CDR1 is MNHEY and CDR2 SVGAGI. The CDR3 goes from the cysteine to the phenylalanine over 15 residues. Solely the CDR3 DNA is kept, with 45 bases framed from the first base.